These 23 T cell receptor beta chains were all obtained from the same sample, sequenced in a study of PD-L1 blockade in urothelial cancer. The data were produced by immunoSEQ multiplex PCR, yet TCRdb's version contains in-frame clones alone and is incomplete. In the table there are about 69,000 clones, about 89% of which are singletons. The source was PBMCs, collected around atezolizumab (anti-PD-L1) treatment. These receptors were obtained from a man in his sixties with urothelial cancer.

The rearrangement uses TRBV28 and TRBJ2-5; 7 bases are shared with TRBD1. CDR3 length: 14 residues. CDR1 is MDHEN, CDR2 SYDVKM, per germline. V shed 4 bases, J shed 5 bases, and the junction held 7 bases outside the gene matches. For the CDR3, the DNA is TGTGCCAGCAGTTCCCCGGACAGGAGGGAGACCCAGTACTTC. Amino acid sequence: CASSSPDRRETQYF.

In this sample, this clone turned up a few times. The J gene is TRBJ1-2, the V gene TRBV9; D call uncertain. The CDR3 is made up of 13 amino acids. Trimming took 2 bases from V and 6 from J, leaving 11 bases between them. Germline values: CDR1 SGDLS, CDR2 YYNGEE. The CDR3 reads CASSVRKADGYTF. In DNA, the CDR3 is TGTGCCAGCAGCGTTCGTAAGGCGGATGGCTACACCTTC.

The CDR3 bases are TGCGCCAGCAGCCAAGGAACGGGGGGGAGGGAGACCCAGTACTTC. Translation gives CASSQGTGGRETQYF. The chain carries TRBV4-3 and TRBJ2-5, with TRBD2 matching over 8 bases. Losses at the gene ends were 1 base for V and 5 bases for J; bases not matched to a gene: 6. This CDR3 contains 15 residues. Germline CDR1 LGHNA, CDR2 YSLEER.

The chain links TRBV9 to TRBJ2-3; perhaps TRBD2 as D (5 bases). V was cut by 4 bases and J by 2 bases, with 17 bases left in between. Germline CDR1 and CDR2: SGDLS and YYNGEE. This CDR3 contains 16 residues. DNA for the CDR3: TGTGCCAGCAGCCTAAGAGAGGGCCGTGACACAGATACGCAGTATTTT. The encoded protein is CASSLREGRDTDTQYF. The full variable domain, rest sourced from reference TRBV9 and TRBJ2-3, is DSGVTQTPKHLITATGQRVTLRCSPRSGDLSVYWYQQSLDQGLQFLIQYYNGEERAKGNILERFSAQQFPDLHSELNLSSLELGDSALYFCASSLREGRDTDTQYFGPGTRLTVL.

This chain connects TRBV6-5 to TRBJ2-2; 8 nucleotides align to TRBD1. The CDR3 sequence is 14 residues long. With 6 bases clipped from V and 4 bases from J, the junction kept 4 bases outside the gene matches. Germline-derived CDR1 and CDR2 are MNHEY and SVGAGI. In DNA, the CDR3 is TGTGCCAGCAGAAAAACAGGGGGCACCGGGGAGCTGTTTTTT. Amino acid sequence: CASRKTGGTGELFF.

V is TRBV6-6 and J is TRBJ2-6, with D perhaps TRBD1 (5 bases). This CDR3 has 16 amino acids. Germline V CDR1 and CDR2: MNHNY, SVGAGI (reference sequence). Trimming pared 3 bases from V and 2 bases from J, leaving 11 bases between. CDR3 sequence: CASSYNVRAGANVLTF. CDR3 sequence (DNA): TGTGCCAGCAGTTATAACGTCAGGGCTGGGGCCAACGTCCTGACTTTC.

This clone came up once. The J gene is TRBJ2-1, the V gene TRBV4-1; 8 bases fit TRBD2. Germline V gene data show CDR1 as MGHRA and CDR2 as YSYEKL. CDR3 length equals 17 residues. With 4 bases clipped from V and 3 bases from J, the junction kept 11 bases outside the gene matches. This chain's CDR3 is CASSRTPGGADYNEQFF. In DNA form, the CDR3 reads TGCGCCAGCAGCCGAACTCCCGGGGGGGCAGACTACAATGAGCAGTTCTTC.

The chain employs TRBV6-5 and TRBJ2-5, with 8 positions matching TRBD1. The CDR3 covers 16 residues. The germline gives CDR1 MNHEY, CDR2 SVGAGI. The V gene end was trimmed by 0 bases and the J gene end by 5 bases; junction bases not matched to a gene: 8. Here the CDR3 reads CASSYSLQGVGETQYF. The CDR3 DNA follows: TGTGCCAGCAGTTACTCCTTACAGGGGGTAGGGGAGACCCAGTACTTC.

The chain carries TRBV7-2 and TRBJ1-5; TRBD1 aligns across 8 bases. V dropped 1 base and J dropped 7; count of bases not matched to a gene: 6. Germline CDR1 SGHTA, CDR2 FQGNSA. This CDR3 contains 15 residues. The CDR3 spells CASSLVRGQGQPQHF. CDR3 coding DNA: TGTGCCAGCAGCTTAGTCAGGGGGCAGGGGCAGCCCCAGCATTTT.

The rearrangement uses TRBV6-6 and TRBJ1-3; D unclear. The length of the CDR3 is 15 residues. Trimming stripped 5 bases from V and 3 bases from J, with 14 bases between. Germline assignment: CDR1 MNHNY and CDR2 SVGAGI (reference sequence). CDR3 region: CASSTPRPGGNTIYF. The CDR3 nucleotides read TGTGCCAGCAGTACTCCCAGACCAGGTGGAAACACCATATATTTT.

The rearrangement uses TRBV5-1 and TRBJ2-7; D is undetermined. The CDR3 spans 13 residues. Germline CDR1 reads SGHRS; CDR2 reads YFSETQ. V lost 2 bases and J lost 2, with 8 bases in between. For the CDR3, the DNA is TGCGCCAGCAGCTTCTCGGTTCCCTACGAGCAGTACTTC. Protein sequence: CASSFSVPYEQYF.

The chain joins TRBV7-8 to TRBJ1-1, with unresolved D. Germline CDR1 and CDR2: SGHVS and FQNEAQ. V gave up 0 bases and J gave up 4 bases, with 12 bases separating them. There are 15 residues in the CDR3. The CDR3 here is CASSLARSGTTEAFF. In DNA, the CDR3 is TGTGCCAGCAGCTTAGCTCGGTCAGGTACCACTGAAGCTTTCTTT.

This sequence joins TRBV2 and TRBJ2-7; 8 bases fit TRBD1. J was trimmed by 6 bases and V by 6 bases; bases with no gene match: 7. This CDR3 contains 13 residues. The germline V gene has CDR1 SNHLY and CDR2 FYNNEI. CDR3 sequence: CASSREQGGEQYF. The CDR3 DNA reads TGTGCCAGCAGCCGAGAACAGGGGGGCGAGCAGTACTTC. The variable domain in full, completed from reference TRBV2 and TRBJ2-7, reads EPEVTQTPSHQVTQMGQEVILRCVPISNHLYFYWYRQILGQKVEFLVSFYNNEISEKSEIFDDQFSVERPDGSNFTLKIRSTKLEDSAMYFCASSREQGGEQYFGPGTRLTVT.

The chain joins TRBV19 to TRBJ2-1; 14 nucleotides align to TRBD2. V shed 5 bases and J 8 bases; nucleotides not matched to a gene: 2. CDR3 length: 14 residues. Looked up from germline, CDR1 is LNHDA and CDR2 is SQIVND (reference sequence). The DNA of the CDR3 is TGTGCCAGTAGTCTGGGACTAGCGGGAGATGAGCAGTTCTTC. Amino acid sequence: CASSLGLAGDEQFF.

The CDR3 loop reads CASSRGGSSNQPQHF. The CDR3 bases are TGTGCCAGCTCTCGAGGGGGTAGTAGCAATCAGCCCCAGCATTTT. The gene calls are TRBV27 and TRBJ1-5, with TRBD1 as a possible D gene (6 bases). CDR3 length equals 15 residues. CDR1 and CDR2 from the germline V gene are MNHEY and SMNVEV (reference sequence). V lost 8 bases, J lost 0 bases, and 14 bases lay in between.

The chain couples TRBV7-2 to TRBJ1-5; 10 nucleotides match TRBD1. The CDR3 length is 16 residues. Per the germline V gene, CDR1 is SGHTA and CDR2 is FQGNSA. The V segment lost 2 bases and the J segment 6 bases; nucleotides outside the gene matches: 7. This CDR3 reads CASSLSGTGVGQPQHF. The CDR3, as DNA: TGTGCCAGCAGCTTATCCGGGACAGGGGTTGGTCAGCCCCAGCATTTT.

This clone occurred once. The chain links TRBV14 to TRBJ2-1, with TRBD1 identical over 9 bases. The CDR3 has 19 residues. Germline lookup yields CDR1 SGHDN and CDR2 FVKESK. V shed 5 bases, J shed 3 bases, and the junction held 17 bases outside the gene matches. The CDR3 DNA reads TGTGCCAGCAGCTATCTGGGAGTCGGGAGACAGGGGGTCTACAATGAGCAGTTCTTC. The encoded protein is CASSYLGVGRQGVYNEQFF.

The chain recombines TRBV7-2 with TRBJ1-1; 10 bases are a match to TRBD1. Trimming at V came to 6 bases and at J to 4 bases, leaving 11 bases not matched to a gene. This CDR3 contains 16 residues. CDR1 is SGHTA, CDR2 FQGNSA, per germline. For the CDR3, the DNA is TGTGCCAGCAGGGGAACTCGACAGGGGGCAGGCACTGAAGCTTTCTTT. Amino acid sequence: CASRGTRQGAGTEAFF.

V and J are TRBV9 and TRBJ1-1, with D tentatively TRBD1 (6 bases). Trimming cost V 0 bases and J 4 bases, with 16 bases left between them. Germline V gives CDR1 SGDLS, CDR2 YYNGEE. The CDR3 runs 16 residues. The CDR3 region is CASSVEPTRGGTEAFF. CDR3 sequence (DNA): TGTGCCAGCAGCGTAGAGCCCACCAGGGGTGGCACTGAAGCTTTCTTT.

The chain couples TRBV7-9 to TRBJ1-4; D is unresolved. CDR3 length: 15 amino acids. V shed 5 bases and J shed 0 bases, with 10 bases lying between them. CDR1 and CDR2 from the germline V gene are SEHNR and FQNEAQ (reference sequence). The CDR3: CASSQPGATNEKLFF. The CDR3 nucleotides read TGTGCCAGCAGCCAACCCGGGGCAACTAATGAAAAACTGTTTTTT.

This sequence joins TRBV7-9 and TRBJ2-3; no clear D gene. Germline values: CDR1 SEHNR, CDR2 FQNEAQ (reference sequence). This CDR3 has 15 amino acids. V lost 4 bases, J lost 0 bases, and 11 bases lay in between. CDR3 loop: CASSWSGSSTDTQYF. DNA for the CDR3: TGTGCCAGCAGCTGGTCTGGCTCCAGCACAGATACGCAGTATTTT.

Here the CDR3 reads CSVELFSGGTEAFF. CDR3 nucleotide sequence: TGCAGCGTTGAATTATTTTCGGGGGGCACTGAAGCTTTCTTT. The V and J genes are TRBV29-1 and TRBJ1-1; a possible D gene is TRBD1 (5 bases). The CDR3 runs 14 residues. The germline CDR1 and CDR2 sequences are SQVTM and ANQGSEA. Trimming took off 2 bases at V and 4 bases at J, with 14 bases between the two ends.

The gene calls are TRBV5-4 and TRBJ1-2; 9 nucleotides agree with TRBD1. The germline gives CDR1 SGHNT, CDR2 YYREEE (reference sequence). The V gene end was trimmed by 5 bases and the J gene end by 4 bases; junction bases not matched to a gene: 9. This CDR3 region has 15 residues. The CDR3 protein is CASSQNRGRGYGYTF. The CDR3, as DNA: TGTGCCAGCAGTCAAAACAGGGGGCGAGGCTATGGCTACACCTTC.